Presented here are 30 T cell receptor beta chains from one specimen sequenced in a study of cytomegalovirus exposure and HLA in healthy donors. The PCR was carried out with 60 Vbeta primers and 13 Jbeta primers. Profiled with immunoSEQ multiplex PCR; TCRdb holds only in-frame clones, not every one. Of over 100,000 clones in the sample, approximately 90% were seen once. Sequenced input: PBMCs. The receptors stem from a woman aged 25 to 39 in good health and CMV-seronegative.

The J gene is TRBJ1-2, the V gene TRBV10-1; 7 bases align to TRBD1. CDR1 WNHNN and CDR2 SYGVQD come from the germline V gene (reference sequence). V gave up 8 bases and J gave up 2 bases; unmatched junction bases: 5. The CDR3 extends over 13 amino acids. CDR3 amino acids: CASRIQGNYGYTF. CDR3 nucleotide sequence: TGCGCCAGCCGGATACAGGGGAACTATGGCTACACCTTC.

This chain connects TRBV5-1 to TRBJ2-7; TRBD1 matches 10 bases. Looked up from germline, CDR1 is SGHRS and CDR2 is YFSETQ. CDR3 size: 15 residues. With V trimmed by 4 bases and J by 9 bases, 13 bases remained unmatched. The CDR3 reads CASSPPDRGNLVQYF. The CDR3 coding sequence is TGCGCCAGCAGCCCTCCGGACAGGGGGAATTTAGTGCAGTACTTC.

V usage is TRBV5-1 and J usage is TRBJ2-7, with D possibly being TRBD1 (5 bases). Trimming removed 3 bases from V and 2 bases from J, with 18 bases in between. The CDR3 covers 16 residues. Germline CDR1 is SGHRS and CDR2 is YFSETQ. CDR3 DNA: TGCGCCAGCAGCTCCAAGGACACGGGCTGGACCTACGAGCAGTACTTC. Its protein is CASSSKDTGWTYEQYF.

The CDR3 region has the DNA TGTGCCAGCACCGGACAGGGGGGCACCGGGGAGCTGTTTTTT. It translates to CASTGQGGTGELFF. The V and J genes are TRBV2 and TRBJ2-2; 10 bases are shared with TRBD1. Germline lookup yields CDR1 SNHLY and CDR2 FYNNEI. The CDR3 contains 14 residues. V shed 7 bases, J shed 4 bases, and the junction held 3 bases outside the gene matches.

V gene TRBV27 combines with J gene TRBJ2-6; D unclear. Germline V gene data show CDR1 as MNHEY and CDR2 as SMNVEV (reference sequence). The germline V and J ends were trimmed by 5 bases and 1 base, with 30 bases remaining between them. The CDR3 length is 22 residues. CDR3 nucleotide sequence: TGTGCCAGCAGTGACTCTATTGCCGTTGTACCCTTCACCCGGTCTGGGGCCAACGTCCTGACTTTC. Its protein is CASSDSIAVVPFTRSGANVLTF. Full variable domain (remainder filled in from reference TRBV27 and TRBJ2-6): EAQVTQNPRYLITVTGKKLTVTCSQNMNHEYMSWYRQDPGLGLRQIYYSMNVEVTDKGDVPEGYKVSRKEKRNFPLILESPSPNQTSLYFCASSDSIAVVPFTRSGANVLTFGAGSRLTVL.

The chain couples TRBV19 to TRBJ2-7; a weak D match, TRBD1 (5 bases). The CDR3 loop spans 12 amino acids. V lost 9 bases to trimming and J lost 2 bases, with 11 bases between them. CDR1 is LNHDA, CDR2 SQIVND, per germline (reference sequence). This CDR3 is CASQGRPYEQYF. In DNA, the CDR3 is TGTGCCAGCCAGGGTCGTCCCTACGAGCAGTACTTC. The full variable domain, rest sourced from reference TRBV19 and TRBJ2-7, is DGGITQSPKYLFRKEGQNVTLSCEQNLNHDAMYWYRQDPGQGLRLIYYSQIVNDFQKGDIAEGYSVSREKKESFPLTVTSAQKNPTAFYLCASQGRPYEQYFGPGTRLTVT.

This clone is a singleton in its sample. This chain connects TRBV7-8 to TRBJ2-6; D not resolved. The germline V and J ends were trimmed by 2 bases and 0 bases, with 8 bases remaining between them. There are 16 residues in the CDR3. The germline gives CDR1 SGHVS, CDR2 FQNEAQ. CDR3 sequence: CASSLILASGANVLTF. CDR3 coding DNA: TGTGCCAGCAGCTTAATCTTGGCCTCTGGGGCCAACGTCCTGACTTTC.

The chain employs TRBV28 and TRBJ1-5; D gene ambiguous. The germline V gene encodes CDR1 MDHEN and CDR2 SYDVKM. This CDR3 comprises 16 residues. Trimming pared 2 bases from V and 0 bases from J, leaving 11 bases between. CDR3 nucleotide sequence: TGTGCCAGCAGTTTAATTGCGGCTTTTAGCAATCAGCCCCAGCATTTT. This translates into CASSLIAAFSNQPQHF.

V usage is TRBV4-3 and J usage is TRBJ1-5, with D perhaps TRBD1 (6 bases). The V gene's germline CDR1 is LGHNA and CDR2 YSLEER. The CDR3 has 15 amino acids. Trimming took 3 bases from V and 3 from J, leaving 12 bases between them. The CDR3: CASSQRTGFNQPQHF. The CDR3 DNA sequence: TGCGCCAGCAGCCAGCGAACAGGGTTCAATCAGCCCCAGCATTTT.

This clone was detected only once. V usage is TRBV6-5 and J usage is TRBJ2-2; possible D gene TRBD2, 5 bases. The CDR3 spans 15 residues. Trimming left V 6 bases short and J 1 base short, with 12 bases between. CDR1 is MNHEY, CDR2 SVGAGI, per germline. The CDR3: CASRPGRGNTGELFF. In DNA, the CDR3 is TGTGCCAGCAGACCCGGACGGGGGAACACCGGGGAGCTGTTTTTT.

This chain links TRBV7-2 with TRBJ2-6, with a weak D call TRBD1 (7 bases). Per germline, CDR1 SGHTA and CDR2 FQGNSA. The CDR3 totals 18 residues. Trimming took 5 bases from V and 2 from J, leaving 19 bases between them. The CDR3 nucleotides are TGTGCCAGCAGCCTCAGAGGGGGCGGGGTTGCTGGGGCCAACGTCCTGACTTTC. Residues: CASSLRGGGVAGANVLTF.

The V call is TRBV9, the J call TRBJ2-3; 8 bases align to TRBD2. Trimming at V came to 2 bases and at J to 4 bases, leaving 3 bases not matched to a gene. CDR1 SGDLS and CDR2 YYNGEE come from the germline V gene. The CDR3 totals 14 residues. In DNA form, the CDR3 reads TGTGCCAGCAGCGTTAGCGGGGTAGCAGATACGCAGTATTTT. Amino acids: CASSVSGVADTQYF.

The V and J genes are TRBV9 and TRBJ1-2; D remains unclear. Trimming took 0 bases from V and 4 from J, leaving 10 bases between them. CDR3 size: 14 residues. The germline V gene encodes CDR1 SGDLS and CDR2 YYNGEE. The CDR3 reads CASSVGEALYGYTF. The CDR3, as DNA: TGTGCCAGCAGCGTAGGGGAGGCCCTCTATGGCTACACCTTC.

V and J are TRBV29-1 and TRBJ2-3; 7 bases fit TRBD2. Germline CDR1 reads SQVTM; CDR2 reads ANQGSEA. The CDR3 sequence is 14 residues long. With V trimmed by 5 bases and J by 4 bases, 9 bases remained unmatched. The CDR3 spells CSVRSGGSADTQYF. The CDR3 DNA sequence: TGCAGCGTTCGCAGCGGCGGGAGTGCAGATACGCAGTATTTT.

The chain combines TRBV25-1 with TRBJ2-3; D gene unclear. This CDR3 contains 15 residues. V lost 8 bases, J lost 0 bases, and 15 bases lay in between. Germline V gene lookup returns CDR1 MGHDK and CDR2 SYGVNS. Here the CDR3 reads CASAPGYQSTDTQYF. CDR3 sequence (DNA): TGTGCCAGCGCCCCCGGGTACCAAAGCACAGATACGCAGTATTTT.

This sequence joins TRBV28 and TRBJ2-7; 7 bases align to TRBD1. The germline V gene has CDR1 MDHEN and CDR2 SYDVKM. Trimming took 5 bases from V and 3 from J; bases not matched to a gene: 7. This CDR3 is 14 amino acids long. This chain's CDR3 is CASSERQGYYEQYF. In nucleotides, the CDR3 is TGTGCCAGCAGTGAGAGACAGGGCTACTACGAGCAGTACTTC.

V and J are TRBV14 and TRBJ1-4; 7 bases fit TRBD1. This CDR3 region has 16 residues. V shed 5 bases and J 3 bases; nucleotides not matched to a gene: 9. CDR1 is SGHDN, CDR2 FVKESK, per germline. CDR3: CASSFLGGTANEKLFF. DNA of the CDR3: TGTGCCAGCAGCTTCCTTGGGGGGACAGCTAATGAAAAACTGTTTTTT. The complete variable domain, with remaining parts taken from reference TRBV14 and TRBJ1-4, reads EAGVTQFPSHSVIEKGQTVTLRCDPISGHDNLYWYRRVMGKEIKFLLHFVKESKQDESGMPNNRFLAERTGGTYSTLKVQPAELEDSGVYFCASSFLGGTANEKLFFGSGTQLSVL.

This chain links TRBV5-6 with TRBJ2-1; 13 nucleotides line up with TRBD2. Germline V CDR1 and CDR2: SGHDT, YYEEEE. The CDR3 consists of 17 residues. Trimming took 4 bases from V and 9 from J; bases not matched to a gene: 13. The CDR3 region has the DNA TGTGCCAGCAGCCACGGACTAGCGGGGGAGTGGGTTCCTGAGCAGTTCTTC. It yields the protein CASSHGLAGEWVPEQFF.

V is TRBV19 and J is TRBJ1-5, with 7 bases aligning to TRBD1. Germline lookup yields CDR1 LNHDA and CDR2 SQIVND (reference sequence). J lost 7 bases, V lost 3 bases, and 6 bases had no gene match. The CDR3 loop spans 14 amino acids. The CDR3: CASSITGAGQPQHF. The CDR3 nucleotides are TGTGCCAGTAGTATTACAGGGGCCGGGCAGCCCCAGCATTTT.

The CDR3 protein is CASSTSEPGNSPLHF. DNA of the CDR3: TGTGCCAGCAGTACTTCCGAGCCGGGTAATTCACCCCTCCACTTT. The chain joins TRBV27 to TRBJ1-6; no definite D call. V was clipped by 5 bases and J by 6 bases, with 14 bases between them. Germline V gene data show CDR1 as MNHEY and CDR2 as SMNVEV (reference sequence). The CDR3 is 15 amino acids.

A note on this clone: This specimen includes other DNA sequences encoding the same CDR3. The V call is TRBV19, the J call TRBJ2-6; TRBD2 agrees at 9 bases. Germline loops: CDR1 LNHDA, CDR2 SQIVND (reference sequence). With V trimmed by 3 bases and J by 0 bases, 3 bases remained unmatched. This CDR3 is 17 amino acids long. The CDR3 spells CASSISGRSSGANVLTF. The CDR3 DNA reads TGTGCCAGTAGTATCAGCGGGAGGAGCTCTGGGGCCAACGTCCTGACTTTC.

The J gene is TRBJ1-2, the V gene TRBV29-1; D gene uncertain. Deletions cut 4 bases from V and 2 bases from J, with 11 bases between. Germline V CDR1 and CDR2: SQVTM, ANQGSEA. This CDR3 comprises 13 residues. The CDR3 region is CSVGSSGNYGYTF. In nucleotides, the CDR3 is TGCAGCGTTGGATCATCGGGAAACTATGGCTACACCTTC.

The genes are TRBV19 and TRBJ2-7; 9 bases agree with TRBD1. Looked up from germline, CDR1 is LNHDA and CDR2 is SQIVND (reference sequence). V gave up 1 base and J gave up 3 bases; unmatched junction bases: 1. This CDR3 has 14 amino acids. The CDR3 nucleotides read TGTGCCAGTAGTATAGGGGGACAGGGCTACGAGCAGTACTTC. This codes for CASSIGGQGYEQYF.

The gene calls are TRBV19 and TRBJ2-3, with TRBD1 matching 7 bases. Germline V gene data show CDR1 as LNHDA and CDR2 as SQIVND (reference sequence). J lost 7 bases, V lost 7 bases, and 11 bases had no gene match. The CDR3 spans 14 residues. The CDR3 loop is CASTPMGQFNTQYF. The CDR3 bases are TGTGCCAGTACCCCAATGGGACAGTTCAATACGCAGTATTTT.

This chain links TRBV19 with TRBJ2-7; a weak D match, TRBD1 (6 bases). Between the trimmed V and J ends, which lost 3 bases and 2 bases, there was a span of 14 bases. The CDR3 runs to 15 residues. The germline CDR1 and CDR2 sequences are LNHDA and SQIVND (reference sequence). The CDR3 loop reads CASSIGQTGTYEQYF. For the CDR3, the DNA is TGTGCCAGTAGTATCGGCCAGACAGGCACCTACGAGCAGTACTTC.

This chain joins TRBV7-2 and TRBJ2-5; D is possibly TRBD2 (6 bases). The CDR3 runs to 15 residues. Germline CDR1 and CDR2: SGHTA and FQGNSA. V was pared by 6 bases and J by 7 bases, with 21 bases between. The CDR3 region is CASSYGLAGRLTQYF. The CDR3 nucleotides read TGTGCCAGCAGTTACGGTTTGGCGGGACGATTGACCCAGTACTTC. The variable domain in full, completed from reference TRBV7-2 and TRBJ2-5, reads GAGVSQSPSNKVTEKGKDVELRCDPISGHTALYWYRQSLGQGLEFLIYFQGNSAPDKSGLPSDRFSAERTGGSVSTLTIQRTQQEDSAVYLCASSYGLAGRLTQYFGPGTRLLVL.

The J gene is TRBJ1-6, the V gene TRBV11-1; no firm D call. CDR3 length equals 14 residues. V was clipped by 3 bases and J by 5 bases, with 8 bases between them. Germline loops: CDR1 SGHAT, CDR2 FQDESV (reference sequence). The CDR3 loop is CASSFAGNNSPLHF. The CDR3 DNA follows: TGTGCCAGCAGCTTTGCGGGGAATAATTCACCCCTCCACTTT.

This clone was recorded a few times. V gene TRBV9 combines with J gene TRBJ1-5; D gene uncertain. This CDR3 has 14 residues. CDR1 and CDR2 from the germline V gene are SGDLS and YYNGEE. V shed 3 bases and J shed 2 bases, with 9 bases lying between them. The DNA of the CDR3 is TGTGCCAGCAGCGGTGCAGGCGGCAATCAGCCCCAGCATTTT. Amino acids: CASSGAGGNQPQHF. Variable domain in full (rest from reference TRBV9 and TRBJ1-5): DSGVTQTPKHLITATGQRVTLRCSPRSGDLSVYWYQQSLDQGLQFLIQYYNGEERAKGNILERFSAQQFPDLHSELNLSSLELGDSALYFCASSGAGGNQPQHFGDGTRLSIL.

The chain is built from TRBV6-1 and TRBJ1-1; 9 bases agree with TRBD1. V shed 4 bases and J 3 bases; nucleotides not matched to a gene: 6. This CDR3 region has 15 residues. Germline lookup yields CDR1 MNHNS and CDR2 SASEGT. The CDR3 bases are TGTGCCAGCAGTGGATGGACAGGGGACGACACTGAAGCTTTCTTT. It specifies CASSGWTGDDTEAFF.

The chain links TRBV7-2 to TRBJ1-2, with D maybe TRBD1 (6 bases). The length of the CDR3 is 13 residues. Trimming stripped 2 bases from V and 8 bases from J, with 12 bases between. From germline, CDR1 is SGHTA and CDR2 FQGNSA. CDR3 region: CASSLRAGEGYTF. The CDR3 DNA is TGTGCCAGCAGCTTAAGGGCAGGGGAAGGCTACACCTTC.